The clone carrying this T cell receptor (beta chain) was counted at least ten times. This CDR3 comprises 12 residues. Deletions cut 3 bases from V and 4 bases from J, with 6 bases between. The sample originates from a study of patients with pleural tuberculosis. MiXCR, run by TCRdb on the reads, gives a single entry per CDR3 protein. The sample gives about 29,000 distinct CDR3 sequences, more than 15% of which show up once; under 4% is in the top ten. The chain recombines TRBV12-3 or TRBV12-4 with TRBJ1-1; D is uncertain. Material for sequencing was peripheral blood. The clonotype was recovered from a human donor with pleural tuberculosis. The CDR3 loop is CASSFILTEAFF. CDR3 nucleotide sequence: TGTGCCAGCAGTTTTATTCTCACTGAAGCTTTCTTT.